Listed below are T cell receptor beta chains from one sample, sequenced in a study of cytomegalovirus exposure and HLA in healthy donors. Repertoires were generated with immunoSEQ multiplex PCR, while TCRdb's copy carries only in-frame clones and drops some. The sample includes roughly 190,000 clones, around three quarters seen only once; the top ten take around 2.3%. The sample comprised PBMCs. The origin of the receptors is a woman between 45 and 65 years old in good health and CMV-seronegative. Each CDR3 is given with its conserved first and last residue. The order of the fields is V gene, D gene, clone size, J gene, CDR3 DNA, CDR3 protein. The D gene is left open where the match is weak. A row's size may be missing; if present it is once, few, many or a size class.

TRBV29-1	NA	NA	TRBJ1-2	TGCAGCGTTGACAGCTATGGCTACACCTTC	CSVDSYGYTF
TRBV11-3	NA	NA	TRBJ2-2	TGTGCCAGCAGCTTTGGGGGGATCAACACCGGGGAGCTGTTTTTT	CASSFGGINTGELFF
TRBV25-1	TRBD1	NA	TRBJ1-5	TGTGCCAGCGGGGGGACAGGGGGAAATCAGCCCCAGCATTTT	CASGGTGGNQPQHF
TRBV11-2	TRBD2	NA	TRBJ2-1	TGTGCCAGCACCCCCGGGGGGGGATTCTACAATGAGCAGTTCTTC	CASTPGGGFYNEQFF
TRBV6-6	TRBD1	NA	TRBJ2-7	TGTGCCAGCAGTGCTAAACAGGGGACCGAGCAGTACTTC	CASSAKQGTEQYF
TRBV2	TRBD2	NA	TRBJ2-1	TGTGCCAGCAGGCCGGGGACTAGCGGGACCACCTCCTACAATGAGCAGTTCTTC	CASRPGTSGTTSYNEQFF
TRBV19	TRBD1	NA	TRBJ1-5	TGTGCCAGTAGTATCACCCAGGGACAGGGCTATACGCCCCAGCATTTT	CASSITQGQGYTPQHF
TRBV19	NA	NA	TRBJ1-5	TGTGCCAGTCTTAGTTTCACAGGGAGCAATCAGCCCCAGCATTTT	CASLSFTGSNQPQHF
TRBV29-1	TRBD2	NA	TRBJ2-1	TGCAGCGTGTCCGGACTAGCGGGAGTAGGTGAGCAGTTCTTC	CSVSGLAGVGEQFF
TRBV7-2	TRBD1	NA	TRBJ1-2	TGTGCCAGCAGCTCCGACAGGGGACAGTATGGCTACACCTTC	CASSSDRGQYGYTF
TRBV9	TRBD1	NA	TRBJ1-6	TGTGCCAGCAGCCCACGACAGGGGGAAAGTGATAATTCACCCCTCCACTTT	CASSPRQGESDNSPLHF
TRBV7-8	NA	NA	TRBJ2-5	TGTGCCAGCGGATCGGGGGAGACCCAGTACTTC	CASGSGETQYF
TRBV2	NA	NA	TRBJ2-3	TGTGCCAGCAGTGGGGTTCGGGGAACAGAGTACACAGATACGCAGTATTTT	CASSGVRGTEYTDTQYF
TRBV5-1	NA	NA	TRBJ1-2	TGCGCCAGCAGCCACCAATCCACAGGGTCCCTGGGGGGCTACACCTTC	CASSHQSTGSLGGYTF
TRBV11-2	NA	few	TRBJ1-2	TGTGCCAGCAGCACCGCGGACACTTTGTACTATGGCTACACCTTC	CASSTADTLYYGYTF
TRBV2	TRBD2	NA	TRBJ2-3	TGTGCCAGCAGGGGGACTACTAGCACAGATACGCAGTATTTT	CASRGTTSTDTQYF
TRBV5-6	TRBD2	NA	TRBJ2-7	TGTGCCAGCAGCTTGGCCGACGGACTAGGAATAAACCCTCGCGAGCAGTACTTC	CASSLADGLGINPREQYF
TRBV7-9	NA	once	TRBJ2-3	TGTGCCAGCAGCGGGAGCGGATCTAGCACAGATACGCAGTATTTT	CASSGSGSSTDTQYF
TRBV28	NA	NA	TRBJ2-2	TGTGCCAGCAGTTGGAGAGACCGCCGTCCCGGGGAGCTGTTTTTT	CASSWRDRRPGELFF
TRBV10-3	NA	NA	TRBJ1-2	TGTGCCATCAGAAGTGTCAGACAAAACTATGGCTACACCTTC	CAIRSVRQNYGYTF
TRBV5-1	NA	NA	TRBJ2-2	TGCGCCAGCAGCTACGGACTGTCGAACACCGGGGAGCTGTTTTTT	CASSYGLSNTGELFF
TRBV6-4	NA	NA	TRBJ1-5	TGTGCCAGCAGTGACAGGGCAGGGACAAGCAATCAGCCCCAGCATTTT	CASSDRAGTSNQPQHF
TRBV18	NA	NA	TRBJ1-5	TGTGCCAGCTCACCAGGAGGGACCGTTTACGGGCCCCAGCATTTT	CASSPGGTVYGPQHF
TRBV7-2	TRBD1	few	TRBJ2-7	TGTGCCAGCAGCTTAGTAGAGGAACGCACCAGGGGGTGGCACGAGCAGTACTTC	CASSLVEERTRGWHEQYF
TRBV30	NA	NA	TRBJ1-3	TGTGCCTGGACTTGGGACATCTCTGGAAACACCATATATTTT	CAWTWDISGNTIYF
TRBV14	TRBD2	NA	TRBJ2-1	TGTGCCAGCAGCCCGCCCTCACTAGCGCGATACAATGAGCAGTTCTTC	CASSPPSLARYNEQFF
TRBV7-3	NA	NA	TRBJ1-1	TGTGCCAGCAGTCCGTCCGGGGGGCGGCCCACTGAAGCTTTCTTT	CASSPSGGRPTEAFF
TRBV7-2	NA	once	TRBJ1-2	TGTGCCAGCAGCTTTTCCCAGGGAAATGGCTACACCTTC	CASSFSQGNGYTF
TRBV7-9	TRBD1	few	TRBJ1-4	TGTGCCAGCAGCTCGGGACAGACTAATGAAAAACTGTTTTTT	CASSSGQTNEKLFF
TRBV6-6	NA	NA	TRBJ2-5	TGTGCCAGCAATAACGGGGGGCTGGAAGAGACCCAGTACTTC	CASNNGGLEETQYF
TRBV16	TRBD1	NA	TRBJ1-5	TGTGCCAGCAGCCAATCCGGACAGGGGTCCGGTCAGCCCCAGCATTTT	CASSQSGQGSGQPQHF
TRBV14	TRBD1	NA	TRBJ1-6	TGTGCCAGCAGCCCACGGACAGGGAAGTTGGATTCACCCCTCCACTTT	CASSPRTGKLDSPLHF
TRBV2	TRBD2	few	TRBJ2-7	TGTGCCAGCAAGGGGACTAGCGGGACCTCCTACGAGCAGTACTTC	CASKGTSGTSYEQYF
TRBV7-2	NA	NA	TRBJ2-7	TGTGCCAGCAGCCGCGTCTCCTACGAGCAGTACTTC	CASSRVSYEQYF
TRBV29-1	NA	NA	TRBJ1-4	TGCAGCGCAGGACCGGGGGTCGCTAATGAAAAACTGTTTTTT	CSAGPGVANEKLFF
TRBV18	NA	NA	TRBJ2-1	TGTGCCAGCTCCCTATACGACAGGAATGAGCAGTTCTTC	CASSLYDRNEQFF
TRBV9	TRBD1	NA	TRBJ1-4	TGTGCCAGCAGCGTCACGGGACAGACTAATGAAAAACTGTTTTTT	CASSVTGQTNEKLFF
TRBV2	TRBD1	NA	TRBJ2-7	TGTGCCAGCAGGCTTTGGACAGGGGGCTTGCTAGCGGGTAACTCCTACGAGCAGTACTTC	CASRLWTGGLLAGNSYEQYF
TRBV28	NA	NA	TRBJ1-1	TGTGCCAGCAGGCCAGGGAGGGACACTGAAGCTTTCTTT	CASRPGRDTEAFF
TRBV21-1	NA	NA	TRBJ1-2	TGTGCCAGCAGCACGCCGCGACAGGATGGCTACACCTTC	CASSTPRQDGYTF
TRBV29-1	TRBD2	NA	TRBJ2-1	TGCAGCGTTGTAACTAGCGGGGGCCTACAGTTCTTC	CSVVTSGGLQFF
TRBV11-2	NA	once	TRBJ1-2	TGTGCCAGCAGCTTATCAGCACAGCGGAATAACTATGGCTACACCTTC	CASSLSAQRNNYGYTF
TRBV9	NA	NA	TRBJ1-3	TGTGCCAGCAGCGTCACCCGGGGTTCAACTGGAAACACCATATATTTT	CASSVTRGSTGNTIYF
TRBV5-1	TRBD1	NA	TRBJ2-7	TGCGCCAGCAGCTTGACGCTACAGGGGGCTACCCTCTACGAGCAGTACTTC	CASSLTLQGATLYEQYF
TRBV6-5	TRBD1	NA	TRBJ1-1	TGTGCCAGCAGTAGCCGGGACAGACGCACTGAAGCTTTCTTT	CASSSRDRRTEAFF
TRBV4-3	TRBD1	NA	TRBJ2-6	TGCGCCAGCAGCCTGTCCGGGACAGCTCTCTCTGGGGCCAACGTCCTGACTTTC	CASSLSGTALSGANVLTF
TRBV28	TRBD1	few	TRBJ1-4	TGTGCCAGCAGTTTCATACAGGGGGCAACTAATGAAAAACTGTTTTTT	CASSFIQGATNEKLFF
TRBV5-8	TRBD1	NA	TRBJ1-1	TGTGCCAGCAGCTTTGACAGGGCCACTGAAGCTTTCTTT	CASSFDRATEAFF
TRBV19	TRBD1	NA	TRBJ1-5	TGTGCCAGTAGTGAGGACAGGGATCAGCCCCAGCATTTT	CASSEDRDQPQHF
TRBV29-1	NA	NA	TRBJ1-4	TGCAGCGTTGAGGAGGGGGAAAAACTGTTTTTT	CSVEEGEKLFF
TRBV28	NA	NA	TRBJ1-2	TGTGCCAGCATTTCTACAGTTGGCTACACCTTC	CASISTVGYTF
TRBV11-2	NA	once	TRBJ1-3	TGTGCCAGCAGCTTAGCTCCAAAACAGATCGGAAACACCATATATTTT	CASSLAPKQIGNTIYF